What follows are 24 T cell receptor beta chains derived from one specimen sequenced in a study of blood T cell repertoires in COVID-19. Profiling relied on immunoSEQ multiplex PCR, and the TCRdb table lists in-frame clones only, not all of them. The sample includes 210,000 or so clones, less than 85% of them seen just once. Material: peripheral blood. The receptor source for this set is a middle-aged man who had recovered from COVID-19.

The gene calls are TRBV5-1 and TRBJ2-7; 9 nucleotides align to TRBD1. The germline CDR1 and CDR2 sequences are SGHRS and YFSETQ. This CDR3 comprises 15 residues. J lost 3 bases, V lost 1 base, and 5 bases had no gene match. Here the CDR3 reads CASSLISGQGYEQYF. CDR3 DNA sequence: TGCGCCAGCAGCTTGATTTCGGGACAGGGCTACGAGCAGTACTTC.

There are many counts of this clone. This chain connects TRBV19 to TRBJ2-7; D may be TRBD2 (6 bases). V was shortened by 1 base and J by 2 bases, with 9 bases between the two germline ends. CDR1 LNHDA and CDR2 SQIVND come from the germline V gene (reference sequence). The CDR3 runs to 14 residues. CDR3 DNA sequence: TGTGCCAGTAGTATAGGGACGGGGGCCTACGAGCAGTACTTC. Translating it yields CASSIGTGAYEQYF.

The rearrangement links TRBV6-5 to TRBJ2-7; no definite D call. Trimming removed 7 bases from V and 4 bases from J, with 20 bases in between. The germline gives CDR1 MNHEY, CDR2 SVGAGI. The CDR3 extends over 15 amino acids. CDR3 nucleotides: TGTGCCAGCACCCCCCAGGCCAGCTTTATTTACGAGCAGTACTTC. As protein: CASTPQASFIYEQYF.

As to this clone: This sample also contains other DNA sequences that code for the same CDR3. The gene calls are TRBV5-8 and TRBJ1-1; D is ambiguous. V lost 1 base and J 1 base, leaving 5 bases between the germline ends. Germline V gene lookup returns CDR1 SGHTS and CDR2 YDEGEE. The CDR3 is 13 residues long. In nucleotides, the CDR3 is TGTGCCAGCAGCTTGCTAGGGAACACTGAAGCTTTCTTT. Its translation is CASSLLGNTEAFF.

The chain is built from TRBV28 and TRBJ2-1, with 13 bases that match TRBD2. Germline V lookup: CDR1 MDHEN, CDR2 SYDVKM. The V and J ends lost 6 bases and 10 bases, in that order; junction bases with no gene match: 9. This CDR3 has 15 residues. The CDR3 nucleotides are TGTGCCAGCAGGATCACCGGGACTAGCGGGATAGAGCAGTTCTTC. As protein: CASRITGTSGIEQFF.

This chain uses TRBV27 with TRBJ2-7, with 8 bases identical to TRBD1. CDR1 is MNHEY, CDR2 SMNVEV, per germline (reference sequence). CDR3 length: 13 amino acids. Unmatched junction bases numbered 3, after V lost 6 bases and J lost 2 bases. DNA for the CDR3: TGTGCCAGCAGAAGGACAGGGCCCTACGAGCAGTACTTC. It codes for CASRRTGPYEQYF.

This clone was detected only once. The CDR3 region has the DNA TGTGCCACCCAAAGGCAGGTTGGGAGCAATGAGCAGTTCTTC. This translates into CATQRQVGSNEQFF. The chain carries TRBV19 and TRBJ2-1; D may be TRBD2 (5 bases). The CDR3 sequence is 14 residues long. V lost 10 bases to trimming and J lost 6 bases, with 19 bases between them. Germline V gene sequence: CDR1 LNHDA, CDR2 SQIVND (reference sequence).

The V gene is TRBV30, the J gene TRBJ1-6; D is ambiguous. Deletions cut 4 bases from V and 9 bases from J, with 25 bases between. The CDR3 contains 17 residues. In germline, CDR1 is GTSNPN, CDR2 SVGIG (reference sequence). CDR3: CAWNNPPGPGVSSPLHF. CDR3 DNA: TGTGCCTGGAATAATCCTCCGGGCCCCGGGGTTAGTTCACCCCTCCACTTT.

This chain connects TRBV5-1 to TRBJ2-3; TRBD1 matches 8 bases. The CDR3 length is 16 residues. Germline CDR1 is SGHRS and CDR2 is YFSETQ. V trimming: 4 bases; J trimming: 3 bases; junction bases outside the gene matches: 10. CDR3 sequence reads: CASSADGQGITDTQYF. DNA of the CDR3: TGCGCCAGCAGCGCCGACGGACAGGGAATAACAGATACGCAGTATTTT.

The chain recombines TRBV29-1 with TRBJ2-4, with D unresolved. V was trimmed by 4 bases and J by 1 base, leaving 5 bases between them. Germline-derived CDR1 and CDR2 are SQVTM and ANQGSEA. The CDR3 spans 12 residues. CDR3 residues: CSVVAAKNIQYF. For the CDR3, the DNA is TGCAGCGTTGTGGCCGCCAAAAACATTCAGTACTTC. The full variable domain, completed using reference TRBV29-1 and TRBJ2-4, is SAVISQKPSRDICQRGTSLTIQCQVDSQVTMMFWYRQQPGQSLTLIATANQGSEATYESGFVIDKFPISRPNLTFSTLTVSNMSPEDSSIYLCSVVAAKNIQYFGAGTRLSVL.

This sequence joins TRBV6-2 or TRBV6-3 and TRBJ2-3; D may be TRBD2 (5 bases). Germline loops: CDR1 MNHEY, CDR2 SVGEGT. The ends were cut back, 5 bases at V and 0 bases at J, with 18 bases in the middle. This CDR3 region has 17 residues. CDR3 sequence: CASSPPRRASSTDTQYF. DNA of the CDR3: TGTGCCAGCAGTCCGCCCCGGCGGGCGTCTAGCACAGATACGCAGTATTTT.

The V gene is TRBV9, the J gene TRBJ2-2, with D possibly being TRBD1 (5 bases). Trimming removed 0 bases from V and 6 bases from J, with 12 bases in between. The CDR3 has 15 residues. Germline CDR1 SGDLS, CDR2 YYNGEE. The CDR3 DNA follows: TGTGCCAGCAGCGTAGGGGTGTCCAGGGCCGGGGAGCTGTTTTTT. The encoded protein is CASSVGVSRAGELFF.

The chain couples TRBV29-1 to TRBJ2-6, with a weak D call TRBD1 (5 bases). The CDR3 runs to 13 residues. Looked up from germline, CDR1 is SQVTM and CDR2 is ANQGSEA. Trimming removed 5 bases from V and 2 bases from J, with 7 bases in between. Here the CDR3 reads CSVSRAGANVLTF. The CDR3 DNA reads TGCAGCGTTTCCAGGGCTGGGGCCAACGTCCTGACTTTC.

The V and J genes are TRBV5-8 and TRBJ2-3; TRBD2 might be the D (6 bases). The CDR3 runs to 16 residues. V was trimmed by 4 bases and J by 2 bases, leaving 17 bases between them. The germline gives CDR1 SGHTS, CDR2 YDEGEE. Here the CDR3 reads CASSRGTATFTDTQYF. CDR3 in DNA: TGTGCCAGCAGCCGGGGGACCGCGACCTTCACAGATACGCAGTATTTT. The variable domain in full, with the rest retrieved from reference TRBV5-8 and TRBJ2-3, is EAGVTQSPTHLIKTRGQQATLRCSPISGHTSVYWYQQALGLGLQFLLWYDEGEERNRGNFPPRFSGRQFPNYSSELNVNALELEDSALYLCASSRGTATFTDTQYFGPGTRLTVL.

This clone was detected a few times. The J gene is TRBJ2-2, the V gene TRBV12-3 or TRBV12-4; D unclear. CDR3 length: 13 amino acids. V was trimmed by 1 base and J by 8 bases, leaving 8 bases between them. In DNA form, the CDR3 reads TGTGCCAGCAGTTTAGGCGTGACTGGGGAGCTGTTTTTT. The encoded protein is CASSLGVTGELFF.

The V and J genes are TRBV2 and TRBJ2-5, with a possible D match to TRBD2 (6 bases). CDR1 and CDR2 (germline): SNHLY, FYNNEI. The CDR3 sequence is 15 residues long. Trimming took off 6 bases at V and 4 bases at J, with 18 bases between the two ends. The CDR3 here is CASSLGGNVRETQYF. The CDR3 DNA is TGTGCCAGCAGCTTAGGCGGGAACGTAAGAGAGACCCAGTACTTC.

The genes are TRBV4-2 and TRBJ2-5; TRBD2 is a possible D gene (7 bases). CDR1 and CDR2 (germline): LGHNA, YNFKEQ. V dropped 7 bases and J dropped 4 bases, with 13 bases sitting between them. This CDR3 is built from 13 residues. CDR3 nucleotide sequence: TGTGCCAGCAAAGGGGGAGGGGGAGAGACCCAGTACTTC. Translation gives CASKGGGGETQYF.

The genes are TRBV27 and TRBJ2-2; D unresolved. Germline lookup yields CDR1 MNHEY and CDR2 SMNVEV (reference sequence). V gave up 5 bases and J gave up 2 bases, with 9 bases separating them. The CDR3 runs 14 residues. The CDR3 DNA follows: TGTGCCAGCAGTGGCTCCTTTAACACCGGGGAGCTGTTTTTT. Translation gives CASSGSFNTGELFF.

This sequence joins TRBV7-9 and TRBJ2-7, with D possibly matching TRBD2 (7 bases). Germline assignment: CDR1 SEHNR and CDR2 FQNEAQ (reference sequence). V gave up 1 base and J gave up 5 bases, with 15 bases separating them. The CDR3 is 15 amino acids. The CDR3 protein is CASSLEGGGIHEQYF. In DNA form, the CDR3 reads TGTGCCAGCAGCTTAGAGGGGGGAGGGATCCACGAGCAGTACTTC. Supplemented by reference TRBV7-9 and TRBJ2-7, the full variable domain reads DTGVSQNPRHKITKRGQNVTFRCDPISEHNRLYWYRQTLGQGPEFLTYFQNEAQLEKSRLLSDRFSAERPKGSFSTLEIQRTEQGDSAMYLCASSLEGGGIHEQYFGPGTRLTVT.

The chain recombines TRBV30 with TRBJ1-4; 9 nucleotides align to TRBD1. The CDR3 totals 15 residues. Germline assignment: CDR1 GTSNPN and CDR2 SVGIG (reference sequence). V gave up 3 bases and J gave up 6 bases; unmatched junction bases: 8. CDR3 DNA: TGTGCCTGGAGCAGGATCTGGACAGGGGATGAAAAACTGTTTTTT. Protein product: CAWSRIWTGDEKLFF.

This rearrangement joins TRBV5-4 to TRBJ2-2; 8 nucleotides line up with TRBD1. Per the germline V gene, CDR1 is SGHNT and CDR2 is YYREEE (reference sequence). The CDR3 runs to 15 residues. After removal of 4 bases from V and 3 bases from J, the junction contained 5 bases not matched to a gene. The CDR3, as DNA: TGTGCCAGCAGCGCCCGGGACAGGCACACCGGGGAGCTGTTTTTT. This translates into CASSARDRHTGELFF.

The rearrangement uses TRBV29-1 and TRBJ1-2; 8 positions match TRBD1. The CDR3 length is 12 residues. J gave up 8 bases and V 7 bases, and 9 bases lay outside the gene matches. Germline V gene data show CDR1 as SQVTM and CDR2 as ANQGSEA. CDR3: CSDRQGLGGYTF. The CDR3 DNA is TGCAGCGACCGACAGGGGTTAGGAGGCTACACCTTC.

The chain has TRBV14 and TRBJ2-1; maybe TRBD2 (6 bases). The CDR3 runs 15 residues. Germline CDR1 is SGHDN and CDR2 is FVKESK. V was cut by 1 base and J by 7 bases, with 14 bases left in between. The CDR3 is CASSQVTSYINEQFF. CDR3 nucleotides: TGTGCCAGCAGCCAAGTGACTAGTTACATAAATGAGCAGTTCTTC.

V is TRBV5-4 and J is TRBJ2-2; D is perhaps TRBD2 (6 bases). This CDR3 has 17 amino acids. CDR1 and CDR2 from the germline V gene are SGHNT and YYREEE (reference sequence). Trimming pared 2 bases from V and 5 bases from J, leaving 19 bases between. CDR3 nucleotides: TGTGCCAGCAGCTTAAGAACTAGCACCTCTGGGACCGGGGAGCTGTTTTTT. As protein: CASSLRTSTSGTGELFF.